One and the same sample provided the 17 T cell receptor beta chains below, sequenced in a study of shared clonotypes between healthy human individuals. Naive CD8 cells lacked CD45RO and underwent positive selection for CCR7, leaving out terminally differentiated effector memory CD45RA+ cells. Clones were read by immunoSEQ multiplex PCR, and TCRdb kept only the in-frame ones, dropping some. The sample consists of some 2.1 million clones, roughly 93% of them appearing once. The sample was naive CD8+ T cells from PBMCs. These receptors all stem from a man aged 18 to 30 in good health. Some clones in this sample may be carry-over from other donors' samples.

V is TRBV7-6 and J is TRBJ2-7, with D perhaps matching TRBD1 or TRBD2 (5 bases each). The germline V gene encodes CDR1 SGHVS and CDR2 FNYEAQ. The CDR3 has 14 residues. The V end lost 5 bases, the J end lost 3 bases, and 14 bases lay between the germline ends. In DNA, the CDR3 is TGTGCCAGCAGCACAGTGGGGGTCCTCTACGAGCAGTACTTC. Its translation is CASSTVGVLYEQYF. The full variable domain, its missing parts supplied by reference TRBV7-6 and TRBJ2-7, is GAGVSQSPRYKVTKRGQDVALRCDPISGHVSLYWYRQALGQGPEFLTYFNYEAQQDKSGLPNDRFSAERPEGSISTLTIQRTEQRDSAMYRCASSTVGVLYEQYFGPGTRLTVT.

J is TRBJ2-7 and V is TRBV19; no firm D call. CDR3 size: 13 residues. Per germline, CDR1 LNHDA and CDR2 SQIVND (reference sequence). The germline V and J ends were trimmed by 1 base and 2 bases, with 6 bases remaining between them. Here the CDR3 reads CASSIGRPYEQYF. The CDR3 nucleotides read TGTGCCAGTAGTATAGGGCGCCCCTACGAGCAGTACTTC.

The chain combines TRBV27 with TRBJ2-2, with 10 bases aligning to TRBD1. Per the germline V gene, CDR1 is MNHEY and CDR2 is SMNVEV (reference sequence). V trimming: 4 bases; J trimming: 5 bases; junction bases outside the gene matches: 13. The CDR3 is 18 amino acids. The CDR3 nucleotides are TGTGCCAGCAGTTACAATTCCCTTCCGGGACAGGGGACCGGGGAGCTGTTTTTT. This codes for CASSYNSLPGQGTGELFF.

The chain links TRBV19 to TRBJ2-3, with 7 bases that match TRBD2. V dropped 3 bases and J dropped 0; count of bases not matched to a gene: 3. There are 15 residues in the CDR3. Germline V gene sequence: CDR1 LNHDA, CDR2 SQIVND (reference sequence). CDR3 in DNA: TGTGCCAGTAGTATCGGAGCGGGGAGCACAGATACGCAGTATTTT. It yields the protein CASSIGAGSTDTQYF.

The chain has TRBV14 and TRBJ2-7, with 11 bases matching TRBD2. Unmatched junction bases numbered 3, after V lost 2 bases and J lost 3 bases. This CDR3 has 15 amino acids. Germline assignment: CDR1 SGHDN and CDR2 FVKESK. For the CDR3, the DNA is TGTGCCAGCAGCCAATCGGGACTAGCGGTCTACGAGCAGTACTTC. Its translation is CASSQSGLAVYEQYF. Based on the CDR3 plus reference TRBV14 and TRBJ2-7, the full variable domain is EAGVTQFPSHSVIEKGQTVTLRCDPISGHDNLYWYRRVMGKEIKFLLHFVKESKQDESGMPNNRFLAERTGGTYSTLKVQPAELEDSGVYFCASSQSGLAVYEQYFGPGTRLTVT.

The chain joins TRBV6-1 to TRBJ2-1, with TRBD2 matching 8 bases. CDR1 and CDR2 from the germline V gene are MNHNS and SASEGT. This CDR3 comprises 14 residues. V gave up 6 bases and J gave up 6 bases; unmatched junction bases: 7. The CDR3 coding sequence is TGTGCCAGCAGCCGGAGCGGGAGAAGCAATGAGCAGTTCTTC. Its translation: CASSRSGRSNEQFF.

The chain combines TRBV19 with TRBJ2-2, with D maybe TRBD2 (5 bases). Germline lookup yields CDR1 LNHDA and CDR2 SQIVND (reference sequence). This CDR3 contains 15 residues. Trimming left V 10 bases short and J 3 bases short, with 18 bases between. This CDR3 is CATWRTVGDTGELFF. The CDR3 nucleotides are TGTGCCACCTGGAGGACGGTGGGCGACACCGGGGAGCTGTTTTTT.

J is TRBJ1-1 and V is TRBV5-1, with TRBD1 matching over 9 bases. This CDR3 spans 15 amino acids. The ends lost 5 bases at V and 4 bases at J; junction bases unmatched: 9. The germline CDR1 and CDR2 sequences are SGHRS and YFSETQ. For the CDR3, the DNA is TGCGCCAGCAGTTTCGCACAGGGGGCGAGCACTGAAGCTTTCTTT. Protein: CASSFAQGASTEAFF.

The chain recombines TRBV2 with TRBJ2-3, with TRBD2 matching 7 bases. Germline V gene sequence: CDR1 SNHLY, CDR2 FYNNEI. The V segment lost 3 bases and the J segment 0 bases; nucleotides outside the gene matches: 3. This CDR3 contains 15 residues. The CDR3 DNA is TGTGCCAGCAGTGAGAGCGGGATTAGCACAGATACGCAGTATTTT. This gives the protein CASSESGISTDTQYF.

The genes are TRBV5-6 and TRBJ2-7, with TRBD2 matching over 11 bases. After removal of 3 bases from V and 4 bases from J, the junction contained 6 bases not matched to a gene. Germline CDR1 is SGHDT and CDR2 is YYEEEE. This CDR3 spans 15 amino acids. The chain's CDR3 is CASSSLAGGPYEQYF. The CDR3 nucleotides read TGTGCCAGCAGCTCCTTAGCGGGAGGGCCTTACGAGCAGTACTTC.

The CDR3 DNA follows: TGTGCCAGTAGTTCTCCCCGGAGGGTGAACTATGGCTACACCTTC. This translates into CASSSPRRVNYGYTF. J is TRBJ1-2 and V is TRBV19; unclear D gene. CDR1 and CDR2 from the germline V gene are LNHDA and SQIVND (reference sequence). Deletions cut 5 bases from V and 2 bases from J, with 15 bases between. The CDR3 contains 15 residues.

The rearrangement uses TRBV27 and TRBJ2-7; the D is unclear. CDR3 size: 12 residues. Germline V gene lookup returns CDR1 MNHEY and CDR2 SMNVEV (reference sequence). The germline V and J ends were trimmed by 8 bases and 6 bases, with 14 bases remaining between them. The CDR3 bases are TGTGCCAGCTTTGATACGGTTAGCGAGCAGTACTTC. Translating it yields CASFDTVSEQYF.

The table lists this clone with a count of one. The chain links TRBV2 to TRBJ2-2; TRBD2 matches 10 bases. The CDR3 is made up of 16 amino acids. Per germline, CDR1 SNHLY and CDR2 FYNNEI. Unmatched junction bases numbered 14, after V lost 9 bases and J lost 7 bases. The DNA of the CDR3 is TGTGCCAGAGCGACTCAGGTGGTAGCGGGAGGCGGGGAGCTGTTTTTT. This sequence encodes CARATQVVAGGGELFF.

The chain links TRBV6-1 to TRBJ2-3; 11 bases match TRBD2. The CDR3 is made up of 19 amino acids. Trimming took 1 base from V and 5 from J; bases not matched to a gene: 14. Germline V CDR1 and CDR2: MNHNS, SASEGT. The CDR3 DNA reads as TGTGCCAGCAGTGAAGGGGTAGCGGGAGGGCGAGGATTTGGAGATACGCAGTATTTT. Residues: CASSEGVAGGRGFGDTQYF.

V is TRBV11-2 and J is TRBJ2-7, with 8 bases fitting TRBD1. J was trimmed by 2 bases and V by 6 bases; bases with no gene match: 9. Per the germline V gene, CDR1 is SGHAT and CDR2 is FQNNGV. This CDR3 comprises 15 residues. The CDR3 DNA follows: TGTGCCAGCAGGTCCCTGAGGACAGGGACCTACGAGCAGTACTTC. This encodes CASRSLRTGTYEQYF.

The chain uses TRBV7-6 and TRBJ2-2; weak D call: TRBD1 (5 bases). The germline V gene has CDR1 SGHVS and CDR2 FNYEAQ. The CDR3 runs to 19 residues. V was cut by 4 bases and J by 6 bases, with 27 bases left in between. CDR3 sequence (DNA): TGTGCCAGCAGCTACTCCTCTTCTGGGGCAGGGTTTATTTCCGGGGAGCTGTTTTTT. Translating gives CASSYSSSGAGFISGELFF.

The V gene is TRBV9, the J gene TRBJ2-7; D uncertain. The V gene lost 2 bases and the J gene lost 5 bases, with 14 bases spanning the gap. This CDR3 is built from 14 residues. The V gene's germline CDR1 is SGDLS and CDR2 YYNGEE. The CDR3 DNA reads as TGTGCCAGCAGCGTGAGCGCAGGAAACCACGAGCAGTACTTC. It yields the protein CASSVSAGNHEQYF.